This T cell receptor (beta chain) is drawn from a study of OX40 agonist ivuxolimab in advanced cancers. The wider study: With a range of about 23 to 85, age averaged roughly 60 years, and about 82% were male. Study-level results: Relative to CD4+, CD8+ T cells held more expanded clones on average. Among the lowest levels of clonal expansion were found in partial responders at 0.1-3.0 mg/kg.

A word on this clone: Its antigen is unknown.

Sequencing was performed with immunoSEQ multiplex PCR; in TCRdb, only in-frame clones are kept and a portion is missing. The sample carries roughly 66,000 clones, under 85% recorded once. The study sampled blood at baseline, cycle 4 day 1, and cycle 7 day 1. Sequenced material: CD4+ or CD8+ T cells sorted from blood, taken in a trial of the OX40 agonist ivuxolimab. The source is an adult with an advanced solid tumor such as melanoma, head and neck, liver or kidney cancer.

This chain's CDR3 is CATSRDVGGTEAFF. CDR3 coding DNA: TGTGCCACCAGCAGAGATGTGGGGGGCACTGAAGCTTTCTTT. The chain couples TRBV15 to TRBJ1-1; weak D call: TRBD1 (5 bases). V lost 0 bases to trimming and J lost 4 bases, with 9 bases between them. CDR1 is LNHNV, CDR2 YYDKDF, per germline (reference sequence). The CDR3 consists of 14 residues.